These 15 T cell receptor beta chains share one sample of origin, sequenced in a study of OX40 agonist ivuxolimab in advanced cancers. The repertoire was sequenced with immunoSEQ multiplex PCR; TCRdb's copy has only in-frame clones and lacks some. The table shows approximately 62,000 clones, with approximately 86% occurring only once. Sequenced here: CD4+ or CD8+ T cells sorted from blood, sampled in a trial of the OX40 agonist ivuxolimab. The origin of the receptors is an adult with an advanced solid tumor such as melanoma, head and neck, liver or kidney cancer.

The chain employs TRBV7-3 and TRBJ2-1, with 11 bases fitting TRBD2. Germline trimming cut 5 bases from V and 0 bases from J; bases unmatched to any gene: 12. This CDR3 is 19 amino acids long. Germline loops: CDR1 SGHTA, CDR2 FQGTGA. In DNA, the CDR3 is TGTGCCAGCAGCCTCGGACTAGCGGGCGCCCCGAGCTCCTACAATGAGCAGTTCTTC. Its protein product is CASSLGLAGAPSSYNEQFF.

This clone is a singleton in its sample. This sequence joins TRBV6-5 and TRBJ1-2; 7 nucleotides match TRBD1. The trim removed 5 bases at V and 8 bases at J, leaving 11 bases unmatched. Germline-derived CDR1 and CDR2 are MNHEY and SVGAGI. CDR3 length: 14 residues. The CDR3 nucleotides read TGTGCCAGCAGTGTCTTACCAGGGGGTGTAGGCTACACCTTC. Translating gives CASSVLPGGVGYTF.

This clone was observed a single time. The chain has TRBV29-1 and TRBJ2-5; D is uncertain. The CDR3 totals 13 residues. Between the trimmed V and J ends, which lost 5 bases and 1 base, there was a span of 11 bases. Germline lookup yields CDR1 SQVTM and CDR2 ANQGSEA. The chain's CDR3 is CSVSIVRQETQYF. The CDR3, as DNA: TGCAGCGTTTCGATAGTTCGCCAAGAGACCCAGTACTTC.

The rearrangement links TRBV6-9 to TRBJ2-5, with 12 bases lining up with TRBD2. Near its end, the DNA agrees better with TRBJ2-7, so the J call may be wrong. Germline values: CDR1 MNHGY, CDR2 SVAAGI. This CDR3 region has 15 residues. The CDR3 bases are TGTGCCAGCAGTGGGACTAGCGGGTTTACCTACGAGCAGTACTTC. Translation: CASSGTSGFTYEQYF.

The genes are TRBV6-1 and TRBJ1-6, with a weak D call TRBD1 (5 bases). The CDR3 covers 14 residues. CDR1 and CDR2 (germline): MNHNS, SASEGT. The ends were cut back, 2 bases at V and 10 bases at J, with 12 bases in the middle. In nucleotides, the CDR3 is TGTGCCAGCAGTGAACAGGGAAAAGGGTCACCCCTCCACTTT. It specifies CASSEQGKGSPLHF.

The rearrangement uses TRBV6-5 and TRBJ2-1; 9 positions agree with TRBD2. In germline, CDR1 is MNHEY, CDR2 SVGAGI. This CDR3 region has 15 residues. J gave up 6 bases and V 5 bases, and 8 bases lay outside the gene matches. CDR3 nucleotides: TGTGCCAGCAGTAGCGGACTAGCGACTATCAATGAGCAGTTCTTC. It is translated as CASSSGLATINEQFF.

In DNA form, the CDR3 reads TGTGCCAGCAGCTTAGACAGGGGCGGCACAGATACGCAGTATTTT. Amino acid sequence: CASSLDRGGTDTQYF. The J gene is TRBJ2-3, the V gene TRBV7-2; 7 bases match TRBD1. This CDR3 contains 15 residues. Trimming took 1 base from V and 1 from J; bases not matched to a gene: 2. The germline V gene encodes CDR1 SGHTA and CDR2 FQGNSA.

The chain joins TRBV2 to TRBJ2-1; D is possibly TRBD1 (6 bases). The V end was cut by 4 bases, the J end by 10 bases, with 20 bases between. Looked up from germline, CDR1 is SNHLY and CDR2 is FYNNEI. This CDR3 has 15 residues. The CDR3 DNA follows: TGTGCCAGCAGTGGATTGCTAGCAGGGGCCCAAGAGCAGTTCTTC. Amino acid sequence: CASSGLLAGAQEQFF.

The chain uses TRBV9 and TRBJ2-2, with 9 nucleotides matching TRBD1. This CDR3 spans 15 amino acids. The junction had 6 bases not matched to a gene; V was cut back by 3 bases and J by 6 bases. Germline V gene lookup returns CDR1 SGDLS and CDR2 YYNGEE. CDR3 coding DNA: TGTGCCAGCAGCGCCAACAGGGGGCGGGCCGGGGAGCTGTTTTTT. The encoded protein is CASSANRGRAGELFF.

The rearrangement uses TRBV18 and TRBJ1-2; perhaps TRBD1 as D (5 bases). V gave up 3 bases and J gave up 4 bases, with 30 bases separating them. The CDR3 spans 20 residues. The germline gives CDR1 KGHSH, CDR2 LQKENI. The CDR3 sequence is CASSPETETGTPGRRYGYTF. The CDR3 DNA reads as TGTGCCAGCTCACCTGAAACCGAAACCGGGACTCCGGGCCGGCGCTATGGCTACACCTTC. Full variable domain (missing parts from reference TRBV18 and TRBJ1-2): NAGVMQNPRHLVRRRGQEARLRCSPMKGHSHVYWYRQLPEEGLKFMVYLQKENIIDESGMPKERFSAEFPKEGPSILRIQQVVRGDSAAYFCASSPETETGTPGRRYGYTFGSGTRLTVV.

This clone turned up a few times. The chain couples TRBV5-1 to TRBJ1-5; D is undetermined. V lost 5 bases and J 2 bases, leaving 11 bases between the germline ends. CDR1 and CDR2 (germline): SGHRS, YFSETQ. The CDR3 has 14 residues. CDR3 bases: TGCGCCAGCAGTTATGACGGCCGCAATCAGCCCCAGCATTTT. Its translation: CASSYDGRNQPQHF.

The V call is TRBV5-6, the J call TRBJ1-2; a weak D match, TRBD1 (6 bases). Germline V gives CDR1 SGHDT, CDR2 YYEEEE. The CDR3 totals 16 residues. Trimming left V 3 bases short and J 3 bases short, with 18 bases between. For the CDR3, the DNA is TGTGCCAGCAGCTGGAAAACAGGGTTGAATGACTATGGCTACACCTTC. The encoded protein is CASSWKTGLNDYGYTF.

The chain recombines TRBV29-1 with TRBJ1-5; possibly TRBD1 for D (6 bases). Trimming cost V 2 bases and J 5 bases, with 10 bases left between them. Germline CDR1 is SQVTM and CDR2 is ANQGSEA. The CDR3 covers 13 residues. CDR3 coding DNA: TGCAGCGTTGAAATAGGGGGATATCAGCCCCAGCATTTT. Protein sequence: CSVEIGGYQPQHF.

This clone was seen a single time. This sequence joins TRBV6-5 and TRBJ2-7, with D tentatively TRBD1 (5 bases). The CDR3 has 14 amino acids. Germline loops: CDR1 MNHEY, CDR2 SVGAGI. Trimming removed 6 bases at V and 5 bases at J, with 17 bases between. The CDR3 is CASSPSPTVDEQYF. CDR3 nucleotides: TGTGCCAGCAGCCCTAGTCCGACAGTGGACGAGCAGTACTTC.

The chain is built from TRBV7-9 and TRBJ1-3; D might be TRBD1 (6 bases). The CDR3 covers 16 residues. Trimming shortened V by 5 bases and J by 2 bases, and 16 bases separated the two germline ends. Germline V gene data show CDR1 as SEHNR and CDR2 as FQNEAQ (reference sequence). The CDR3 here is CASSRRGGLTGNTIYF. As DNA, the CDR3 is TGTGCCAGCAGCCGCCGGGGGGGGCTCACTGGAAACACCATATATTTT.